This T cell receptor beta chain derives from a study of glioma-infiltrating T cells. Study-wide points: Above-expected tissue-blood divergence occurred in all gliomas, most in low-grade ones.

This CDR3 spans 14 amino acids. Germline CDR1 and CDR2: KGHDR and SFDVKD. Trimming cost V 3 bases and J 6 bases, with 11 bases left between them. Comment on this clonotype: Antigen: not known.

Amplification of TCR alpha and beta CDR3 regions from RNA used iRepertoire nested multiplex PCR. TCRdb processed the multiplex PCR reads anew with MiXCR; each CDR3 protein has one entry. This table has about 400,000 distinct CDR3 sequences, about 40% appearing once. This chain uses TRBV24-1 with TRBJ2-1; tentatively, D is TRBD2 (6 bases). Sequencing used glioma tissue, nonneoplastic brain tissue, or PBMCs (not recorded which). The clonotype comes from a human donor with low-grade glioma or glioblastoma, undergoing nonglioma brain surgery, or in good health (not recorded which). Written as DNA, the CDR3 is TGTGCCACCAGTGATGCGGGACCTACCAATGAGCAGTTCTTC. Residues: CATSDAGPTNEQFF.